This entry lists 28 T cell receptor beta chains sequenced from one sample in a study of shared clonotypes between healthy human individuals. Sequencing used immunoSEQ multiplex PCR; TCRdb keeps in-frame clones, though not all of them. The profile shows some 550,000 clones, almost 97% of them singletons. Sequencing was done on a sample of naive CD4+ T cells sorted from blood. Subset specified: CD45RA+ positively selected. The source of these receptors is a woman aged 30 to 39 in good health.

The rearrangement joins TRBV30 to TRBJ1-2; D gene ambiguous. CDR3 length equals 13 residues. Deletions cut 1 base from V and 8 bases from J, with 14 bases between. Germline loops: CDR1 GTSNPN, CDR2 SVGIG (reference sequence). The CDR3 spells CAWSADTDRGYTF. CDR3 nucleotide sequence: TGTGCCTGGAGTGCCGACACCGACCGGGGCTACACCTTC.

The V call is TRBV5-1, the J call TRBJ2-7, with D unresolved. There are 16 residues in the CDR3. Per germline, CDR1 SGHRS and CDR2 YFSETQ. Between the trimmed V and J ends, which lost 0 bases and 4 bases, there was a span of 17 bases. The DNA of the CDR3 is TGCGCCAGCAGCTTGGATGGCAGCTTTATGAAATACGAGCAGTACTTC. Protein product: CASSLDGSFMKYEQYF. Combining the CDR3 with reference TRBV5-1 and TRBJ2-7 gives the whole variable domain KAGVTQTPRYLIKTRGQQVTLSCSPISGHRSVSWYQQTPGQGLQFLFEYFSETQRNKGNFPGRFSGRQFSNSRSEMNVSTLELGDSALYLCASSLDGSFMKYEQYFGPGTRLTVT.

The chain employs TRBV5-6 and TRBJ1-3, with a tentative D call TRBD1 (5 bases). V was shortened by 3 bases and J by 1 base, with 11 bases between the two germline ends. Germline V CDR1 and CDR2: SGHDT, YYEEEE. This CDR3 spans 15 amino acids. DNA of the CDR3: TGTGCCAGCAGCTACCCCGGGGGATCTGGAAACACCATATATTTT. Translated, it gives CASSYPGGSGNTIYF.

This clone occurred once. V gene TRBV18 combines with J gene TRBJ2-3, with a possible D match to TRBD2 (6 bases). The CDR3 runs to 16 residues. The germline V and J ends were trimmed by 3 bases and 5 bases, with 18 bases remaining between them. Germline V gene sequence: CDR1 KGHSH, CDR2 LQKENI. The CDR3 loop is CASSPRWGRSEDTQYF. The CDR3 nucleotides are TGTGCCAGCTCACCTAGGTGGGGGAGGAGTGAAGATACGCAGTATTTT.

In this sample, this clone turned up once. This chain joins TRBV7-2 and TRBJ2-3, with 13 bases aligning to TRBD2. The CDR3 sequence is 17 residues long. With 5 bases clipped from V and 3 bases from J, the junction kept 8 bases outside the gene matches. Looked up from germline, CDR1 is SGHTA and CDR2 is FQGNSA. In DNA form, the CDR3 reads TGTGCCAGCAGCCCCTTCCGACTAGCGGGAGGAACAGATACGCAGTATTTT. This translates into CASSPFRLAGGTDTQYF.

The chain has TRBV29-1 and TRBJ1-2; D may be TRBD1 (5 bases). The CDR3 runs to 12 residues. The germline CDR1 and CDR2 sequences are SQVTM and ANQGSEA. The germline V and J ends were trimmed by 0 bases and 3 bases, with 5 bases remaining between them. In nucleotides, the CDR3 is TGCAGCGTTGAAGACAGGGACTATGGCTACACCTTC. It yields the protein CSVEDRDYGYTF.

The CDR3 coding sequence is TGTGCCAGCAGCTTGGCGACAGGGGTCGAGCAGTACTTC. It translates to CASSLATGVEQYF. This chain uses TRBV7-3 with TRBJ2-7; 8 nucleotides line up with TRBD1. Germline V lookup: CDR1 SGHTA, CDR2 FQGTGA. The CDR3 runs to 13 residues. V gave up 3 bases and J gave up 6 bases; unmatched junction bases: 4.

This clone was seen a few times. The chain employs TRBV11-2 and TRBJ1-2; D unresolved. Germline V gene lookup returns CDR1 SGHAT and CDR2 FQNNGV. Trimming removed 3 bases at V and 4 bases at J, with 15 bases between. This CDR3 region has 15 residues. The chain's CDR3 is CASSLSDQFSYGYTF. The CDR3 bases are TGTGCCAGCAGCTTGTCCGATCAGTTTAGCTATGGCTACACCTTC.

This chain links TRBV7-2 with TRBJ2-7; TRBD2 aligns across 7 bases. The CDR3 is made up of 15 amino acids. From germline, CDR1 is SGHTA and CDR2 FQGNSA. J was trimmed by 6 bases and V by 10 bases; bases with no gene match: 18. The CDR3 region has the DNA TGTGCCACATTCTCGCGGGAGCTTATGCTTGCCGAGCAGTACTTC. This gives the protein CATFSRELMLAEQYF.

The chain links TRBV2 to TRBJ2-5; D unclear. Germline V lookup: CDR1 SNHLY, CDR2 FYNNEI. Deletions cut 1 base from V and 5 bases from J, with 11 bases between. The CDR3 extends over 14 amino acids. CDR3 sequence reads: CASSEERGPETQYF. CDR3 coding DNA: TGTGCCAGCAGTGAAGAGAGAGGCCCCGAGACCCAGTACTTC.

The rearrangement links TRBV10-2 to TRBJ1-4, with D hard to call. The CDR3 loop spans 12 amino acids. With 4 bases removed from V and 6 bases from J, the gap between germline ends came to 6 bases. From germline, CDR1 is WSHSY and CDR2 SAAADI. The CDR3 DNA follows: TGCGCCAGCAGTGGGTGGGATGAAAAACTGTTTTTT. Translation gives CASSGWDEKLFF.

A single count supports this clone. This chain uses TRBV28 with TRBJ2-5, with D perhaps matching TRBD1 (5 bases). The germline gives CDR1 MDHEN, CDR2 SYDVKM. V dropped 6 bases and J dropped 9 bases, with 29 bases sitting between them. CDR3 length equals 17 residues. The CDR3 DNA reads TGTGCCAGCAGGGTACAGGCGCACTCCCTCACTGACCTTTCCCAGTACTTC. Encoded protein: CASRVQAHSLTDLSQYF.

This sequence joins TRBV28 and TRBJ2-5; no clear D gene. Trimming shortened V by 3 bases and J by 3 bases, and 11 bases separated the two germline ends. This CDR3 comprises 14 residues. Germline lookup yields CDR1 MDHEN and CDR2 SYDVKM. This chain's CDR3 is CASSFLGPKETQYF. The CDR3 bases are TGTGCCAGCAGTTTCTTAGGGCCTAAAGAGACCCAGTACTTC.

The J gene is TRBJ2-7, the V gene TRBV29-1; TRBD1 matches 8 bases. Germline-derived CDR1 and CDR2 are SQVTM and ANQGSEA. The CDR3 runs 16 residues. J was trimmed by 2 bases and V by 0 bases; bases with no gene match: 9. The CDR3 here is CSVEERDGTGPYEQYF. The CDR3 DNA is TGCAGCGTTGAAGAAAGAGACGGGACAGGCCCCTACGAGCAGTACTTC.

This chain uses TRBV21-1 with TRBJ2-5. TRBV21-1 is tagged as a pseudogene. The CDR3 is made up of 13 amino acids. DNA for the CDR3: TGTGCCAGCACGATGAGGGGCGATGAGACCCAGTACTTC. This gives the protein CASTMRGDETQYF.

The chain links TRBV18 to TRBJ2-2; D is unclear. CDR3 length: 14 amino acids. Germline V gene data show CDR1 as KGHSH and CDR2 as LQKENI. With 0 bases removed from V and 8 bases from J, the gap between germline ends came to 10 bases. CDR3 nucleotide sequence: TGTGCCAGCTCACCACCGGTTAGTCCTGGGGAGCTGTTTTTT. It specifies CASSPPVSPGELFF.

CDR3: CSVRSGARDTQYF. The CDR3 DNA reads as TGCAGCGTTCGATCGGGGGCGCGAGATACGCAGTATTTT. The V gene is TRBV29-1, the J gene TRBJ2-3; D might be TRBD1 or TRBD2, each matching 6 bases. Germline loops: CDR1 SQVTM, CDR2 ANQGSEA. V was shortened by 5 bases and J by 5 bases, with 14 bases between the two germline ends. The CDR3 consists of 13 residues.

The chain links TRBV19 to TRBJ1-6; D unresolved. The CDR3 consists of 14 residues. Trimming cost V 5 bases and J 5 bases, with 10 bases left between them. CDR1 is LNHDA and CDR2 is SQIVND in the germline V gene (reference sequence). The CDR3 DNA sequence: TGTGCCAGTAGTCCCGGTCCACATAATTCACCCCTCCACTTT. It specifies CASSPGPHNSPLHF. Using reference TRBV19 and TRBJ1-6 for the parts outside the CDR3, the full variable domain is DGGITQSPKYLFRKEGQNVTLSCEQNLNHDAMYWYRQDPGQGLRLIYYSQIVNDFQKGDIAEGYSVSREKKESFPLTVTSAQKNPTAFYLCASSPGPHNSPLHFGNGTRLTVT.

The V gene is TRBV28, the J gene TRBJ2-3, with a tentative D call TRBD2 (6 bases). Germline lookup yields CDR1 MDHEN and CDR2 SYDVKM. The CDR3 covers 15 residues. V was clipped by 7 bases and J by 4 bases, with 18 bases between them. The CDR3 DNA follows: TGTGCCAGCAATCCCTCACTAGCTGGTGCAGATACGCAGTATTTT. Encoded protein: CASNPSLAGADTQYF. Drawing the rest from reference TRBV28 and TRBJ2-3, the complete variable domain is DVKVTQSSRYLVKRTGEKVFLECVQDMDHENMFWYRQDPGLGLRLIYFSYDVKMKEKGDIPEGYSVSREKKERFSLILESASTNQTSMYLCASNPSLAGADTQYFGPGTRLTVL.

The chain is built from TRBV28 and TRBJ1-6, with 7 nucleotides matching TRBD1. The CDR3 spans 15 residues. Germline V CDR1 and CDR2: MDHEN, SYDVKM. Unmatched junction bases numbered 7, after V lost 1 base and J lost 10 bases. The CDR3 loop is CASSLSVGGRSPLHF. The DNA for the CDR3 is TGTGCCAGCAGTTTATCTGTAGGGGGCCGATCACCCCTCCACTTT. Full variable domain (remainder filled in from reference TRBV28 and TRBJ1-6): DVKVTQSSRYLVKRTGEKVFLECVQDMDHENMFWYRQDPGLGLRLIYFSYDVKMKEKGDIPEGYSVSREKKERFSLILESASTNQTSMYLCASSLSVGGRSPLHFGNGTRLTVT.

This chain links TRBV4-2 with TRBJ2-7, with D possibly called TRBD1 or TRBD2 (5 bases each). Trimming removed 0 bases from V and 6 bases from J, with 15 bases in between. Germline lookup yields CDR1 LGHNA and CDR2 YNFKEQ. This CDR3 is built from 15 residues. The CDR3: CASSQEGQGAGEQYF. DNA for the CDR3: TGTGCCAGCAGCCAAGAGGGGCAGGGCGCGGGCGAGCAGTACTTC.

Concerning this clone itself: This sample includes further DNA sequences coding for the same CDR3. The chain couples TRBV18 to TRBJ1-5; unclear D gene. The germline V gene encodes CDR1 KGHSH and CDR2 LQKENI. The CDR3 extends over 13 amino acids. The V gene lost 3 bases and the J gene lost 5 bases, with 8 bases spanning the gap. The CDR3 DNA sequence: TGTGCCAGCTCACCGGGCCAAGATCAGCCCCAGCATTTT. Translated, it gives CASSPGQDQPQHF.

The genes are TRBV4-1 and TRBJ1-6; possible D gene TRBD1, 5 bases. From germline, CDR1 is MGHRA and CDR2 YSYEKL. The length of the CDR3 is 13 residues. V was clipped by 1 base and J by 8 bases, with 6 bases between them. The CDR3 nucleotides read TGCGCCAGCAGCCAAGGGGGGTATTCACCCCTCCACTTT. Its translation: CASSQGGYSPLHF.

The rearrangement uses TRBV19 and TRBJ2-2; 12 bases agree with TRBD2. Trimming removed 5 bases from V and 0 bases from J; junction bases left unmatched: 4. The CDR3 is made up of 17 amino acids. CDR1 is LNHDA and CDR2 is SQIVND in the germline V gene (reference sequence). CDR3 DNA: TGTGCCAGTAGTCCCCTAGCGGGAGGGCCGAACACCGGGGAGCTGTTTTTT. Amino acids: CASSPLAGGPNTGELFF.

The CDR3 DNA follows: TGTGCCAGCAGCTTACATAGCGGCTCCTACGAGCAGTACTTC. Protein sequence: CASSLHSGSYEQYF. V gene TRBV7-2 combines with J gene TRBJ2-7, with D maybe TRBD2 (6 bases). Trimming left V 2 bases short and J 0 bases short, with 8 bases between. Germline V CDR1 and CDR2: SGHTA, FQGNSA. The CDR3 extends over 14 amino acids.

DNA for the CDR3: TGTGCCAGCAGCTTAGCCGGTATCTACCGGGGAAACACCATATATTTT. Translating gives CASSLAGIYRGNTIYF. The chain joins TRBV7-8 to TRBJ1-3, with unresolved D. The CDR3 totals 16 residues. Germline V gene sequence: CDR1 SGHVS, CDR2 FQNEAQ. Trimming pared 0 bases from V and 4 bases from J, leaving 13 bases between.

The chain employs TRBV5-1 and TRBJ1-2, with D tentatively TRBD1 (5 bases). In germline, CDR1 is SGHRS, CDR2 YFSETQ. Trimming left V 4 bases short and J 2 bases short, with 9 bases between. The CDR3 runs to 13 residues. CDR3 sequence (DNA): TGCGCCAGCAGCCACGACAGCAACTATGGCTACACCTTC. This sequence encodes CASSHDSNYGYTF. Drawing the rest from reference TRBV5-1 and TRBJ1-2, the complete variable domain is KAGVTQTPRYLIKTRGQQVTLSCSPISGHRSVSWYQQTPGQGLQFLFEYFSETQRNKGNFPGRFSGRQFSNSRSEMNVSTLELGDSALYLCASSHDSNYGYTFGSGTRLTVV.

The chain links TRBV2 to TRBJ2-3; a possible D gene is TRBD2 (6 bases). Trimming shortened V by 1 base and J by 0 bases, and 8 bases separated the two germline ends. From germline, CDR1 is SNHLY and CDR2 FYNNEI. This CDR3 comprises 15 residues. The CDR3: CASSEVGTSTDTQYF. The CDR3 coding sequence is TGTGCCAGCAGTGAAGTGGGGACTAGCACAGATACGCAGTATTTT.